The 20 T cell receptor beta chains below come from one sample, sequenced in a study of human T cells and chemical hapten exposure. Documented time point: patch test 3, about 24 weeks after DPC sensitization. Treatment denoted: therapeutic diphenylcyclopropenone sensitization with weekly scalp DPC. TCRdb passed the RACE reads through MiXCR, listing each CDR3 protein once. Of 150,000 to 200,000 distinct CDR3 sequences listed, about 25% are singletons. Sequenced material: whole blood, taken in connection with sensitization to the hapten diphenylcyclopropenone (DPC). The source of these receptors is a woman aged 40 to 55 with alopecia areata. Some clones in this sample may be carry-over from other donors' samples.

The chain links TRBV5-4 to TRBJ2-3, with D possibly matching TRBD1 (5 bases). Germline values: CDR1 SGHNT, CDR2 YYREEE (reference sequence). The CDR3 length is 13 residues. V was shortened by 9 bases and J by 1 base, with 12 bases between the two germline ends. In DNA, the CDR3 is TGTGCCATCCAAGACAGACGCACAGATACGCAGTATTTT. Protein product: CAIQDRRTDTQYF.

The chain combines TRBV7-9 with TRBJ2-3; no clear D gene. The ends were cut back, 5 bases at V and 0 bases at J, with 15 bases in the middle. Germline V gives CDR1 SEHNR, CDR2 FQNEAQ (reference sequence). The CDR3 spans 16 residues. In DNA, the CDR3 is TGTGCCAGCAGCCTCGTTGGGCAGGAGAGCACAGATACGCAGTATTTT. This translates into CASSLVGQESTDTQYF.

This chain joins TRBV6-2 or TRBV6-3 and TRBJ1-1; D unclear. This CDR3 region has 13 residues. The germline gives CDR1 MNHEY, CDR2 SVGEGT. The ends were cut back, 6 bases at V and 1 base at J, with 9 bases in the middle. CDR3 loop: CASSPKPNTEAFF. As DNA, the CDR3 is TGTGCCAGCAGCCCGAAACCGAACACTGAAGCTTTCTTT.

The chain couples TRBV7-8 to TRBJ1-5; 7 bases are a match to TRBD1. Per germline, CDR1 SGHVS and CDR2 FQNEAQ. The CDR3 has 14 amino acids. With V trimmed by 5 bases and J by 3 bases, 4 bases remained unmatched. CDR3 loop: CASSEGQLNQPQHF. The CDR3, as DNA: TGTGCCAGCAGCGAGGGACAGCTCAATCAGCCCCAGCATTTT.

The genes are TRBV7-2 and TRBJ2-7; TRBD1 matches 10 bases. The CDR3 covers 19 residues. With V trimmed by 1 base and J by 1 base, 13 bases remained unmatched. Germline V gene lookup returns CDR1 SGHTA and CDR2 FQGNSA. CDR3 protein: CASSLDYGTGEVGSYEQYF. The CDR3 region has the DNA TGTGCCAGCAGCTTAGATTACGGGACAGGGGAGGTGGGGTCCTACGAGCAGTACTTC.

This clonotype was counted at least ten times. The chain carries TRBV18 and TRBJ2-7; D possibly corresponds to TRBD2 (6 bases). The CDR3 spans 15 residues. With 3 bases removed from V and 2 bases from J, the gap between germline ends came to 14 bases. Germline CDR1 and CDR2: KGHSH and LQKENI. The CDR3 coding sequence is TGTGCCAGCTCACCCCTTGGGACTCTCCCCTACGAGCAGTACTTC. This encodes CASSPLGTLPYEQYF.

This clonotype turned up a few times. In DNA, the CDR3 is TGCAGTGCTAGATTACAGGGAGATCAGCCCCAGCATTTT. Translating it yields CSARLQGDQPQHF. The gene calls are TRBV20-1 and TRBJ1-5; TRBD1 might be the D (6 bases). There are 13 residues in the CDR3. Trimming pared 2 bases from V and 5 bases from J, leaving 10 bases between. Looked up from germline, CDR1 is DFQATT and CDR2 is SNEGSKA (reference sequence).

J is TRBJ1-2 and V is TRBV18; possible D gene TRBD1, 5 bases. The CDR3 contains 13 residues. Germline CDR1 is KGHSH and CDR2 is LQKENI. Trimming took 1 base from V and 4 from J, leaving 7 bases between them. The CDR3 sequence is CASSPRRGYGYTF. The CDR3 DNA sequence: TGTGCCAGCTCACCACGGAGGGGCTATGGCTACACCTTC.

This chain connects TRBV10-3 to TRBJ2-3, with 7 positions matching TRBD2. CDR3 size: 15 residues. Per the germline V gene, CDR1 is ENHRY and CDR2 is SYGVKD. J lost 1 base, V lost 6 bases, and 7 bases had no gene match. The CDR3 DNA follows: TGTGCCATCAGCGGGGGGATAGCGGGCACAGATACGCAGTATTTT. Translating gives CAISGGIAGTDTQYF.

The CDR3 sequence: CASSLGHGSTEAFF. CDR3 sequence (DNA): TGTGCCAGCAGTTTAGGGCACGGGAGCACTGAAGCTTTCTTT. The rearrangement uses TRBV12-3 or TRBV12-4 and TRBJ1-1; D unresolved. Trimming took off 1 base at V and 4 bases at J, with 10 bases between the two ends. This CDR3 region has 14 residues.

This clonotype appeared a single time. This rearrangement joins TRBV7-2 to TRBJ2-3; D remains unclear. With 5 bases removed from V and 2 bases from J, the gap between germline ends came to 17 bases. The CDR3 covers 16 residues. Per germline, CDR1 SGHTA and CDR2 FQGNSA. This chain's CDR3 is CASSRMGPTPTDTQYF. The CDR3 coding sequence is TGTGCCAGCAGCCGCATGGGTCCCACCCCCACAGATACGCAGTATTTT.

The sample holds many counts of this clonotype. The chain carries TRBV28 and TRBJ1-2, with 8 nucleotides matching TRBD1. Looked up from germline, CDR1 is MDHEN and CDR2 is SYDVKM. After removal of 6 bases from V and 7 bases from J, the junction contained 4 bases not matched to a gene. CDR3 length: 12 amino acids. The CDR3 DNA reads as TGTGCCAGCAGCCCCGACAGGGGTGGCTACACCTTC. It specifies CASSPDRGGYTF.

This clonotype was seen a handful of times. The V and J genes are TRBV4-1 and TRBJ2-1; D may match TRBD1 or TRBD2 (5 bases each). CDR1 is MGHRA and CDR2 is YSYEKL in the germline V gene. This CDR3 region has 15 residues. V was trimmed by 2 bases and J by 4 bases, leaving 12 bases between them. CDR3 nucleotide sequence: TGCGCCAGCAGCCAATACGGGACGGCTTACAATGAGCAGTTCTTC. The encoded protein is CASSQYGTAYNEQFF.

This chain uses TRBV20-1 with TRBJ1-2; possible D gene TRBD1, 6 bases. V was clipped by 0 bases and J by 4 bases, with 21 bases between them. Per germline, CDR1 DFQATT and CDR2 SNEGSKA (reference sequence). This CDR3 is 17 amino acids long. CDR3: CSARDRGTYLSIYGYTF. The CDR3 nucleotides read TGCAGTGCTAGAGATAGGGGGACATACCTATCAATCTATGGCTACACCTTC.

The chain employs TRBV28 and TRBJ1-1; D unresolved. V lost 2 bases to trimming and J lost 5 bases, with 6 bases between them. The CDR3 runs to 12 residues. Looked up from germline, CDR1 is MDHEN and CDR2 is SYDVKM. The CDR3 bases are TGTGCCAGCAGTTTAGGGTTAACTGAAGCTTTCTTT. It encodes CASSLGLTEAFF.

The rearrangement joins TRBV28 to TRBJ1-1; 8 bases map to TRBD1. V was pared by 3 bases and J by 4 bases, with 13 bases of the junction left unmatched. This CDR3 is built from 17 residues. Germline loops: CDR1 MDHEN, CDR2 SYDVKM. The CDR3 loop reads CASSLAGGADLATEAFF. The CDR3, as DNA: TGTGCCAGCAGTTTGGCAGGGGGCGCCGATCTTGCCACTGAAGCTTTCTTT.

This CDR3 reads CASSVGSGGGYGYTF. The CDR3 DNA reads as TGTGCCAGCAGCGTGGGAAGTGGGGGAGGCTATGGCTACACCTTC. V usage is TRBV14 and J usage is TRBJ1-2, with D maybe TRBD1 (5 bases). Germline V gene sequence: CDR1 SGHDN, CDR2 FVKESK. The ends were cut back, 5 bases at V and 4 bases at J, with 17 bases in the middle. The CDR3 loop spans 15 amino acids. The whole variable domain, filled in from reference TRBV14 and TRBJ1-2, reads EAGVTQFPSHSVIEKGQTVTLRCDPISGHDNLYWYRRVMGKEIKFLLHFVKESKQDESGMPNNRFLAERTGGTYSTLKVQPAELEDSGVYFCASSVGSGGGYGYTFGSGTRLTVV.

This clonotype occurred a few times. This chain uses TRBV7-2 with TRBJ1-3; tentatively, D is TRBD1 (5 bases). Trimming pared 5 bases from V and 6 bases from J, leaving 8 bases between. This CDR3 has 12 residues. Per germline, CDR1 SGHTA and CDR2 FQGNSA. CDR3 protein: CASSQTVNTIYF. CDR3 coding DNA: TGTGCCAGCAGCCAGACAGTAAACACCATATATTTT.

This clonotype came up a few times. This chain connects TRBV5-1 to TRBJ1-5; 8 bases are shared with TRBD1. CDR3 length: 18 amino acids. From germline, CDR1 is SGHRS and CDR2 YFSETQ. V trimming: 2 bases; J trimming: 5 bases; junction bases outside the gene matches: 15. The CDR3 DNA follows: TGCGCCAGCAGCTTCGACCTCTTGACAGGGGAGGGGCATCAGCCCCAGCATTTT. This encodes CASSFDLLTGEGHQPQHF.

V usage is TRBV24-1 and J usage is TRBJ2-1; TRBD2 matches at 10 bases. The trim removed 3 bases at V and 4 bases at J, leaving 11 bases unmatched. Germline V gene lookup returns CDR1 KGHDR and CDR2 SFDVKD. The CDR3 length is 18 residues. The CDR3 sequence: CATSDVPRSGRDYNEQFF. The CDR3 DNA follows: TGTGCCACCAGTGATGTGCCGCGGAGCGGGAGGGATTACAATGAGCAGTTCTTC.